This TCR beta chain is from a study of T cells in Graves' hyperthyroidism and ophthalmopathy. The CDR3 has 13 residues. Germline loops: CDR1 SGHTA, CDR2 FQGNSA. V was clipped by 5 bases and J by 4 bases, with 11 bases between them. This clonotype has only a few counts. TCR beta CDR3 regions were amplified from RNA. First-round RT-PCR targeting the TCR CDR3 was performed with the HTBI primer set. TCRdb re-called the multiplex PCR reads with MiXCR, one entry per CDR3 protein. Seen here are some 580,000 distinct CDR3 sequences, about a sixth observed once, and the top ten hold about 3.5%. The sample taken for sequencing was blood. The receptor was derived from a woman aged 40 to 55 with Graves' ophthalmopathy. The chain carries TRBV7-2 and TRBJ1-1; D gene uncertain. The CDR3 coding sequence is TGTGCCAGCAGCCGGGGAATGGGCACTGAAGCTTTCTTT. Its translation is CASSRGMGTEAFF.